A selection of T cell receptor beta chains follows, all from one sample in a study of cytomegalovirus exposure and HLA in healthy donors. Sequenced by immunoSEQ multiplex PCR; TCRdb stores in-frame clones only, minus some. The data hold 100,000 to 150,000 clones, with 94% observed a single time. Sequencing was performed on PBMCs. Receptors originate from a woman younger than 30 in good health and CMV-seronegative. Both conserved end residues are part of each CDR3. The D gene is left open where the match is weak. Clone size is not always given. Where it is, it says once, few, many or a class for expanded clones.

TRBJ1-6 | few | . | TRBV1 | TGCACCAGCAGCCAAGCAGGGACAGTTGATAATTCACCCCTCCACTTT | CTSSQAGTVDNSPLHF
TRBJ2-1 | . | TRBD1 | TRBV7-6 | TGTGCCAGCAGCTCCGGGACAGGGGTCAACAATGAGCAGTTCTTC | CASSSGTGVNNEQFF
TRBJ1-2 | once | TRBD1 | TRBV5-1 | TGCGCCAGCAGTCCCGACAGGGAGTATGGCTACACCTTC | CASSPDREYGYTF
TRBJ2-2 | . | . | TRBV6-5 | TGTGCCAGCAGTCACAGGGTAACCGGGGAGCTGTTTTTT | CASSHRVTGELFF
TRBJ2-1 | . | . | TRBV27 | TGTGCCAGCAGTCTAGAGCACAGGGTAGATCGCAATGAGCAGTTCTTC | CASSLEHRVDRNEQFF
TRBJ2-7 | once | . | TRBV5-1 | TGCGCCAGCAGCTTGAACGCGGGAAACGAGCAGTACTTC | CASSLNAGNEQYF
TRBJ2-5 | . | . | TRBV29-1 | TGCACCCTGATAGAGACAAACCAAGAGACCCAGTACTTC | CTLIETNQETQYF
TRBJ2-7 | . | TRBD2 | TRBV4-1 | TGCGCCAGCAGCCGGGGACTAGCGGGGAACTACGAGCAGTACTTC | CASSRGLAGNYEQYF
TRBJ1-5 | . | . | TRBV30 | TGTGCCTGGAGCTTAGAGGATCAGCCCCAGCATTTT | CAWSLEDQPQHF
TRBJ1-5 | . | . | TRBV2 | TGTGCCAGCAGCGGAGGTAGTCAGCCCCAGCATTTT | CASSGGSQPQHF
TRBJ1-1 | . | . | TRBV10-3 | TGTGCCATCAGTCAGGGCTCCGAGGACACTGAAGCTTTCTTT | CAISQGSEDTEAFF
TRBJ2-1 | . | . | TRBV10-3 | TGTGCCACGCTCGGGACCCAGGGAGGTGAGCAGTTCTTC | CATLGTQGGEQFF
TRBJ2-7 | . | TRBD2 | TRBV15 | TGTGCCACCAGCAGAGATCCGGCTAGCGGGAGGTTGTTC | CATSRDPASGRLF
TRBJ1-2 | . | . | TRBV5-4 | TGTGCCAGCAGCTTACGGAGTGACTATGGCTACACCTTC | CASSLRSDYGYTF
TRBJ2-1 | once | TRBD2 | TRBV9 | TGTGCCAGCAGCGTAGACGGGAGGGCGACCTACAATGAGCAGTTCTTC | CASSVDGRATYNEQFF
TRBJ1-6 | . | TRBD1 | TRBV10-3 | TGTGCCATCAGTGAGGGACAGGGCCCCTATAATTCACCCCTCCACTTT | CAISEGQGPYNSPLHF
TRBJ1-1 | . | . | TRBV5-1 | TGCGCCAGCAGCGTGGAAGGGGTGAACACTGAAGCTTTCTTT | CASSVEGVNTEAFF
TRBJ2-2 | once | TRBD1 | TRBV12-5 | TGTGCTAGTGGTTTGACTACCGGGACAGAGCTCACCGGGGAGCTGTTTTTT | CASGLTTGTELTGELFF
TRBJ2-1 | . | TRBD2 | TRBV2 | TGTGCCAGCAGTGCCACTAGCGGGACCTACAATGAGCAGTTCTTC | CASSATSGTYNEQFF
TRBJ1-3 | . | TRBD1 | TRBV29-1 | TGCAGCGTCTTGGACAGGGGGCTGTACACCATATATTTT | CSVLDRGLYTIYF
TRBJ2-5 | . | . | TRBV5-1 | TGCGCCAGCAGCTTGGGGCAGGTCTCTGGTGAGACCCAGTACTTC | CASSLGQVSGETQYF
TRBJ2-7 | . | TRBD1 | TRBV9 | TGTGCCAGCAGCTTCGGGACAGGGGACGACGAGCAGTACTTC | CASSFGTGDDEQYF
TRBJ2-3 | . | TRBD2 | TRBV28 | TGTGCCAGCAGGTCCCCTCAGGCGGGAGGGTTGGGAGATACGCAGTATTTT | CASRSPQAGGLGDTQYF
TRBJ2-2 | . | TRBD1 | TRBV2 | TGTGCCAGCAGCCCGGGACAGGGTGGCGGGGAGCTGTTTTTT | CASSPGQGGGELFF
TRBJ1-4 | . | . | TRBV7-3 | TGTGCCAGCAGCTTAAAGGGGGAAAGGGTTGGTGAAAAACTGTTTTTT | CASSLKGERVGEKLFF
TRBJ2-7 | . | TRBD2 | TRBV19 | TGTGCCAGTAGGATGACTAGCGCTACCTACGAGCAGTACTTC | CASRMTSATYEQYF